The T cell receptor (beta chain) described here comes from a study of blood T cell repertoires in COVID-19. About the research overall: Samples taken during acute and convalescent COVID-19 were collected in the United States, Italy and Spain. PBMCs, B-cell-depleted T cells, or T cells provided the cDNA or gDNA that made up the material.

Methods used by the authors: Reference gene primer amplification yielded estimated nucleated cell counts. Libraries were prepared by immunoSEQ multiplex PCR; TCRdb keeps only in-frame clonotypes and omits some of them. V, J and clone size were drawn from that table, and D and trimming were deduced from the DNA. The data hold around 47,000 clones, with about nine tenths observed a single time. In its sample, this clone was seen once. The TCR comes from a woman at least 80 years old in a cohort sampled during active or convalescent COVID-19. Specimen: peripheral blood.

CDR3 sequence: CASSLVAGKPYEQYF. CDR3 sequence (DNA): TGTGCCAGCAGCTTAGTTGCGGGAAAACCCTACGAGCAGTACTTC. The rearrangement joins TRBV11-2 to TRBJ2-7; possibly TRBD2 for D (6 bases). V gave up 1 base and J gave up 2 bases, with 12 bases separating them. Germline CDR1 SGHAT, CDR2 FQNNGV. CDR3 length equals 15 residues.